Shown below are 8 T cell receptor beta chains from a single sample sequenced in a study of blood T cell repertoires in COVID-19. Only in-frame clones appear in the TCRdb table, and some are missing; sequencing was by immunoSEQ multiplex PCR. The table has approximately 350,000 clones, about 90% seen once. The specimen was peripheral blood. The receptors derive from a woman aged 18-29 years who had recovered from COVID-19.

A few counts support this clone. CDR3 loop: CASSPGQGGDTQYF. CDR3 DNA: TGTGCCAGCTCCCCGGGACAGGGGGGCGATACGCAGTATTTT. V and J are TRBV18 and TRBJ2-3, with 11 bases fitting TRBD1. The CDR3 is 14 amino acids. V lost 6 bases, J lost 6 bases, and 5 bases stayed unmatched. Germline-derived CDR1 and CDR2 are KGHSH and LQKENI.

The chain uses TRBV11-2 and TRBJ1-1, with 9 bases lining up with TRBD1. This CDR3 is 16 amino acids long. Germline trimming cut 3 bases from V and 7 bases from J; bases unmatched to any gene: 12. CDR1 is SGHAT and CDR2 is FQNNGV in the germline V gene. The DNA for the CDR3 is TGTGCCAGCAGCTTCGACGGGACAGGGACATCCAATGAAGCTTTCTTT. It codes for CASSFDGTGTSNEAFF.

The chain joins TRBV20-1 to TRBJ2-1; 7 nucleotides line up with TRBD2. Germline loops: CDR1 DFQATT, CDR2 SNEGSKA (reference sequence). V lost 3 bases to trimming and J lost 7 bases; unmatched junction nucleotides: 18. The CDR3 runs to 17 residues. The CDR3 here is CSASIATGMGGGNEQFF. In DNA, the CDR3 is TGCAGTGCTAGTATTGCTACCGGGATGGGGGGAGGGAATGAGCAGTTCTTC.

This sequence joins TRBV18 and TRBJ1-1; 8 bases align to TRBD1. J was trimmed by 1 base and V by 4 bases; bases with no gene match: 5. Germline V gives CDR1 KGHSH, CDR2 LQKENI. This CDR3 has 15 amino acids. The CDR3 region is CASSRGQARNTEAFF. DNA of the CDR3: TGTGCCAGCTCACGGGGACAGGCCCGGAACACTGAAGCTTTCTTT.

The chain couples TRBV7-2 to TRBJ1-2; no clear D gene. The CDR3 runs 15 residues. Germline V gene lookup returns CDR1 SGHTA and CDR2 FQGNSA. Trimming left V 4 bases short and J 7 bases short, with 19 bases between. The CDR3: CASSSIQPGIAGYTF. Here the CDR3 DNA reads TGTGCCAGCAGCTCCATTCAACCGGGAATCGCTGGCTACACCTTC.

The chain combines TRBV5-1 with TRBJ1-2; D is unclear. CDR1 is SGHRS, CDR2 YFSETQ, per germline. The CDR3 covers 12 residues. The V and J ends lost 1 base and 6 bases respectively, with 7 bases between them. DNA for the CDR3: TGCGCCAGCAGCTTGTTCGGGGATGGCTACACCTTC. Amino acids: CASSLFGDGYTF.

The rearrangement joins TRBV10-3 to TRBJ2-1; the D is unclear. Germline CDR1 ENHRY, CDR2 SYGVKD. CDR3 length: 15 residues. V was pared by 3 bases and J by 5 bases, with 14 bases between. The CDR3 loop is CAISEARGPNNEQFF. The CDR3 nucleotides are TGTGCCATCAGTGAAGCGAGAGGCCCTAACAATGAGCAGTTCTTC.

This chain joins TRBV29-1 and TRBJ1-1; D unresolved. Germline CDR1 is SQVTM and CDR2 is ANQGSEA. V shed 7 bases and J shed 4 bases, with 10 bases lying between them. The CDR3 has 11 amino acids. Here the CDR3 reads CSGRVGTEAFF. The CDR3 bases are TGCAGCGGGCGGGTTGGCACTGAAGCTTTCTTT.